This is a list of T cell receptor beta chains from one sample in a study of T cell responses to AZD1222 COVID-19 vaccine. Method: immunoSEQ multiplex PCR; TCRdb's copy keeps in-frame clones and lacks some. Counted here are about 200,000 clones, about 92% occurring once; the ten biggest clones make up 3.6%. The starting material was peripheral blood, obtained 28 days after the second dose of the MenACWY control vaccine. These receptors all stem from an adult who received the MenACWY meningococcal vaccine as a control. Both conserved end residues are part of each CDR3. The D gene is left open where the match is weak. The size of a clone is reported for some rows only, either as once, few or many, or as a class for expanded clones.

size: -; V: TRBV5-1; D: -; J: TRBJ1-4; CDR3: CASSLAGTTNEKLFF; DNA: TGCGCCAGCAGCTTGGCCGGGACAACCAATGAAAAACTGTTTTTT
size: -; V: TRBV5-1; D: -; J: TRBJ2-3; CDR3: CASSLEGNTDTQYF; DNA: TGCGCCAGCAGCTTGGAGGGGAACACAGATACGCAGTATTTT
size: -; V: TRBV5-1; D: TRBD2; J: TRBJ2-1; CDR3: CASSLGPRGGNNEQFF; DNA: TGCGCCAGCAGCTTGGGACCCCGGGGGGGGAACAATGAGCAGTTCTTC
size: -; V: TRBV2; D: -; J: TRBJ2-7; CDR3: CASSLYDGPYEQYF; DNA: TGTGCCAGCAGCCTTTACGACGGACCCTACGAGCAGTACTTC
size: few; V: TRBV5-1; D: -; J: TRBJ1-4; CDR3: CASQLDSLEKLFF; DNA: TGCGCCAGCCAATTAGACAGCCTTGAAAAACTGTTTTTT
size: -; V: TRBV10-2; D: TRBD1; J: TRBJ1-5; CDR3: CASSGLLRDRGQGQPQHF; DNA: TGCGCCAGCAGTGGCCTACTGCGGGACAGGGGGCAGGGGCAGCCCCAGCATTTT
size: once; V: TRBV11-1; D: -; J: TRBJ1-1; CDR3: CASSSQGVVTEAFF; DNA: TGTGCCAGCAGCTCGCAGGGCGTAGTCACTGAAGCTTTCTTT
size: -; V: TRBV2; D: -; J: TRBJ1-3; CDR3: CASSETAPSSGNTIYF; DNA: TGTGCCAGCAGTGAAACAGCGCCCAGCTCTGGAAACACCATATATTTT
size: -; V: TRBV30; D: -; J: TRBJ1-1; CDR3: CAWRPTGNTEAFF; DNA: TGTGCCTGGAGGCCCACAGGGAACACTGAAGCTTTCTTT
size: -; V: TRBV12-5; D: -; J: TRBJ1-1; CDR3: CASGLWNTEAFF; DNA: TGTGCTAGTGGTTTGTGGAACACTGAAGCTTTCTTT
size: -; V: TRBV21-1; D: -; J: TRBJ2-7; CDR3: CASRHTDRGIYEQYF; DNA: TGTGCCAGCAGACATACTGACAGGGGTATCTACGAGCAGTACTTC
size: -; V: TRBV9; D: -; J: TRBJ1-1; CDR3: CASSVVLGLNTEAFF; DNA: TGTGCCAGCAGCGTAGTTCTGGGGCTGAACACTGAAGCTTTCTTT
size: -; V: TRBV28; D: -; J: TRBJ1-2; CDR3: CASRGNGYTF; DNA: TGTGCCAGCAGGGGTAATGGCTACACCTTC
size: -; V: TRBV7-2; D: -; J: TRBJ2-7; CDR3: CASSLAAFSYEQYF; DNA: TGTGCCAGCAGCTTAGCGGCCTTCTCCTACGAGCAGTACTTC
size: -; V: TRBV3-1/TRBV3-2; D: -; J: TRBJ1-1; CDR3: CASSLARGGGTEAFF; DNA: TGTGCCAGCAGCCTCGCGAGGGGGGGTGGGACTGAAGCTTTCTTT